This TCR beta chain was sequenced for a study of cytomegalovirus exposure and HLA in healthy donors. On the study more broadly: Earlier findings included roughly 100 million unique TCR beta sequences obtained from 150 million to 200 million T cells. Study-level points and caveats: Some TCR beta chains (approximately 180 of them) were listed as cytomegalovirus-associated. Accurate HLA-A and HLA-B prediction from TCR beta sequences was reported for most subjects.

The germline CDR1 and CDR2 sequences are MDHEN and SYDVKM. CDR3 length: 11 residues. Trimming pared 3 bases from V and 5 bases from J, leaving 5 bases between. For this clone: Its target is unknown.

The PCR was carried out with 60 Vbeta primers and 13 Jbeta primers. Authors' processing steps: Some 10 million of roughly 81 million unique TCR beta chains were shared, per a later count. Data came from immunoSEQ multiplex PCR; TCRdb stores just in-frame clones and leaves some out. V, J and clone size are taken as reported in that table, and D and trimming were inferred from the DNA itself. The sample contains approximately 150,000 clones, 60% to 80% of which appear only once. The V call is TRBV28, the J call TRBJ2-7; D is uncertain. The sequence was obtained from a female donor in good health and CMV-seronegative. The sample taken for sequencing was PBMCs. The CDR3 region has the DNA TGTGCCAGCAGTTTGAGCCACGAGCAGTACTTC. This translates into CASSLSHEQYF.